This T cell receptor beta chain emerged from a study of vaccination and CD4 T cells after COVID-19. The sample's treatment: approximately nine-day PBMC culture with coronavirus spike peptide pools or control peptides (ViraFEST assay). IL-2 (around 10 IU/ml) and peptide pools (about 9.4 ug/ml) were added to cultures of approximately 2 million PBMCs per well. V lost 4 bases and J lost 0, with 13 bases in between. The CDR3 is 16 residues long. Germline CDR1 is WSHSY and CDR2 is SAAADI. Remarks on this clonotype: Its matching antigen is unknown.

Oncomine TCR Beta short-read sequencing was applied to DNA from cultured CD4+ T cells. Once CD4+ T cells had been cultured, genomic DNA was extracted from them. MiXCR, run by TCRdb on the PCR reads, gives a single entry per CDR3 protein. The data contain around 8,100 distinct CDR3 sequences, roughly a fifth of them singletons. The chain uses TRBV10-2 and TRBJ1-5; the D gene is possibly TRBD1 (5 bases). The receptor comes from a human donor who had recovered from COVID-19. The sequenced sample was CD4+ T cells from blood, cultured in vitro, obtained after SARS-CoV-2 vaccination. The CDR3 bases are TGCGCCAGCAGTGTTCAGGGATACGGTAGCAATCAGCCCCAGCATTTT. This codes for CASSVQGYGSNQPQHF.